The 17 T cell receptor beta chains reported below all come from one sample, sequenced in a study of siplizumab effects on memory and regulatory T cells. Measured with immunoSEQ multiplex PCR; TCRdb has only the in-frame clones, and not every one. The sample has tens of thousands of clones, 96% seen once; the top ten hold 0.025% to 0.035%. Material for sequencing was naive CD4+ T cells sorted from blood. The receptors were sampled from a human donor in good health.

This clone was found once. Here the CDR3 DNA reads TGTGCCAGCAGCTTAAGAGGCCGAGAGACCCAGTACTTC. This encodes CASSLRGRETQYF. The chain is built from TRBV11-2 and TRBJ2-5; D gene uncertain. The V end lost 2 bases, the J end lost 4 bases, and 8 bases lay between the germline ends. The CDR3 extends over 13 amino acids. Germline assignment: CDR1 SGHAT and CDR2 FQNNGV.

The rearrangement uses TRBV21-1 and TRBJ2-7; the listed D gene, TRBD1, was not tested against the DNA. TRBV21-1 is reported as a pseudogene. CDR3 size: 15 residues. In DNA, the CDR3 is TGTGCCAGCAGCAACCGACAGGTGGACGCCTACGAGCAGTACTTC. Translated: CASSNRQVDAYEQYF.

The V gene is TRBV19, the J gene TRBJ2-3; TRBD2 agrees at 7 bases. The CDR3 length is 17 residues. The V gene's germline CDR1 is LNHDA and CDR2 SQIVND (reference sequence). Germline trimming cut 3 bases from V and 7 bases from J; bases unmatched to any gene: 16. The CDR3 nucleotides read TGTGCCAGTAGTATCAAGGTTGGACTAGTTTATTCTTATACGCAGTATTTT. Translated: CASSIKVGLVYSYTQYF.

The sample holds one count of this clone. The gene calls are TRBV5-4 and TRBJ2-1; D call uncertain. Trimming took 3 bases from V and 0 from J, leaving 13 bases between them. This CDR3 contains 16 residues. The germline V gene encodes CDR1 SGHNT and CDR2 YYREEE (reference sequence). CDR3 bases: TGTGCCAGCAGCTCCGGGTCAATTAGCTCCTACAATGAGCAGTTCTTC. This sequence encodes CASSSGSISSYNEQFF.

This chain links TRBV30 with TRBJ2-2, with D tentatively TRBD1 (6 bases). Trimming removed 8 bases at V and 4 bases at J, with 11 bases between. Germline lookup yields CDR1 GTSNPN and CDR2 SVGIG (reference sequence). The CDR3 has 12 residues. CDR3 DNA: TGTGCCAGGGGGTACCGCACCGGGGAGCTGTTTTTT. Translating it yields CARGYRTGELFF.

V gene TRBV6-1 combines with J gene TRBJ1-1; TRBD1 agrees at 9 bases. Germline CDR1 MNHNS, CDR2 SASEGT. With V trimmed by 4 bases and J by 2 bases, 5 bases remained unmatched. This CDR3 region has 15 residues. The CDR3 DNA reads TGTGCCAGCAGTGCCCGGACAGGGGCTAACACTGAAGCTTTCTTT. Amino acid sequence: CASSARTGANTEAFF.

The chain combines TRBV6-6 with TRBJ2-7; D may be TRBD2 (6 bases). Trimming stripped 2 bases from V and 7 bases from J, with 12 bases between. The CDR3 covers 13 residues. Germline V lookup: CDR1 MNHNY, CDR2 SVGAGI (reference sequence). The DNA for the CDR3 is TGTGCCAGCAGTTACGTGCGGGGACCGGAGCAGTACTTC. Amino acid sequence: CASSYVRGPEQYF.

The rearrangement joins TRBV15 to TRBJ1-2; D gene uncertain. Germline V gene lookup returns CDR1 LNHNV and CDR2 YYDKDF (reference sequence). V was cut by 0 bases and J by 7 bases, with 15 bases left in between. The CDR3 spans 15 residues. Here the CDR3 DNA reads TGTGCCACCAGCAGAGATAGGGCAGAGGTGGGTGGCTACACCTTC. This codes for CATSRDRAEVGGYTF.

This chain connects TRBV12-5 to TRBJ1-2, with D possibly TRBD1 on 5 matching bases. Germline assignment: CDR1 LGHNT and CDR2 FRNRAP. The CDR3 runs 17 residues. Trimming left V 0 bases short and J 5 bases short, with 19 bases between. CDR3 amino acids: CASGLVPQGSSLYGYTF. The CDR3 DNA follows: TGTGCTAGTGGTTTGGTACCGCAGGGCAGTTCCTTATATGGCTACACCTTC.

The V and J genes are TRBV5-1 and TRBJ2-7; TRBD1 is a possible D gene (8 bases). V lost 2 bases to trimming and J lost 5 bases, with 17 bases between them. Germline V gene data show CDR1 as SGHRS and CDR2 as YFSETQ. This CDR3 is built from 15 residues. As DNA, the CDR3 is TGCGCCAGCAGCTTTTTAACAGGGGGGGCCCACGAGCAGTACTTC. Translating it yields CASSFLTGGAHEQYF.

The chain joins TRBV5-1 to TRBJ1-1; D not resolved. Trimming took off 1 base at V and 3 bases at J, with 10 bases between the two ends. The germline V gene has CDR1 SGHRS and CDR2 YFSETQ. The CDR3 contains 14 residues. The CDR3 DNA reads as TGCGCCAGCAGCTTGACGGGCCTCCACACTGAAGCTTTCTTT. Its translation: CASSLTGLHTEAFF.

With respect to this clone: Other nucleotide sequences from this sample produce the same CDR3. The rearrangement links TRBV5-1 to TRBJ2-3, with D uncertain. This CDR3 comprises 13 residues. CDR1 and CDR2 from the germline V gene are SGHRS and YFSETQ. The V end lost 0 bases, the J end lost 3 bases, and 5 bases lay between the germline ends. The DNA of the CDR3 is TGCGCCAGCAGCTTGGTGGGGACAGATACGCAGTATTTT. Amino acids: CASSLVGTDTQYF.

The rearrangement joins TRBV9 to TRBJ1-4, with no clear D. The CDR3 has 14 residues. The germline V gene has CDR1 SGDLS and CDR2 YYNGEE. The V end was cut by 0 bases, the J end by 8 bases, with 11 bases between. The chain's CDR3 is CASSVVDRPEKLFF. The CDR3 DNA sequence: TGTGCCAGCAGCGTAGTGGACCGCCCCGAAAAACTGTTTTTT.

The chain joins TRBV10-3 to TRBJ2-2; possible D gene TRBD1, 6 bases. The germline V and J ends were trimmed by 2 bases and 1 base, with 11 bases remaining between them. The CDR3 totals 16 residues. Germline assignment: CDR1 ENHRY and CDR2 SYGVKD. The CDR3 reads CAISETLTGNTGELFF. The CDR3 DNA reads as TGTGCCATCAGTGAGACCCTGACAGGGAACACCGGGGAGCTGTTTTTT.

V and J are TRBV29-1 and TRBJ2-5; 10 bases are shared with TRBD1. There are 15 residues in the CDR3. Trimming at V came to 5 bases and at J to 5 bases, leaving 11 bases not matched to a gene. The germline gives CDR1 SQVTM, CDR2 ANQGSEA. The CDR3 bases are TGCAGCGTTAGGAAGGGGACAGGGGCCCGGGAGACCCAGTACTTC. It specifies CSVRKGTGARETQYF.

V usage is TRBV6-6 and J usage is TRBJ2-3; 13 positions agree with TRBD2. Germline CDR1 and CDR2: MNHNY and SVGAGI (reference sequence). V was pared by 6 bases and J by 5 bases, with 8 bases of the junction left unmatched. This CDR3 region has 16 residues. The CDR3 loop reads CASRDGLAGARDTQYF. The CDR3 DNA reads as TGTGCCAGCAGGGACGGACTAGCGGGGGCCAGAGATACGCAGTATTTT.

The chain joins TRBV10-3 to TRBJ1-5; D may be TRBD1 (6 bases). CDR1 is ENHRY and CDR2 is SYGVKD in the germline V gene. V was clipped by 3 bases and J by 6 bases, with 12 bases between them. This CDR3 region has 14 residues. CDR3 nucleotides: TGTGCCATCAGTGAAGGGGGTTTTAGTCAGCCCCAGCATTTT. It specifies CAISEGGFSQPQHF.